The next 32 T cell receptor beta chains were all read from a single sample in a study of OX40 agonist ivuxolimab in advanced cancers. Only in-frame clones appear in the TCRdb table, and some are missing; sequencing was by immunoSEQ multiplex PCR. The sample has 55,000 to 65,000 clones; approximately 81% are singletons. The starting material was CD4+ or CD8+ T cells sorted from blood, obtained in a trial of the OX40 agonist ivuxolimab. Receptor source: an adult with an advanced solid tumor such as melanoma, head and neck, liver or kidney cancer.

The sample holds one count of this clone. The chain joins TRBV28 to TRBJ1-3, with unresolved D. V lost 7 bases and J 0 bases, leaving 13 bases between the germline ends. Per germline, CDR1 MDHEN and CDR2 SYDVKM. The CDR3 spans 15 residues. DNA of the CDR3: TGTGCCAGCACCAAGGACGCTGGCTCTGGAAACACCATATATTTT. Translated: CASTKDAGSGNTIYF.

V is TRBV6-1 and J is TRBJ1-1, with D uncertain. Germline assignment: CDR1 MNHNS and CDR2 SASEGT. Between the trimmed V and J ends, which lost 7 bases and 5 bases, there was a span of 14 bases. CDR3 size: 13 residues. The CDR3 loop is CASTTLGWTEAFF. The CDR3 DNA is TGTGCCAGCACCACGTTGGGGTGGACTGAAGCTTTCTTT.

This clone was counted between two and nine times. The chain joins TRBV7-6 to TRBJ2-5; D might be TRBD1 (5 bases). Germline CDR1 reads SGHVS; CDR2 reads FNYEAQ. Trimming shortened V by 8 bases and J by 2 bases, and 15 bases separated the two germline ends. The CDR3 spans 14 residues. The CDR3 nucleotides read TGTGCCAGCTCCGTAGGGGTAGGGCAAGAGACCCAGTACTTC. Encoded protein: CASSVGVGQETQYF.

The rearrangement uses TRBV6-6 and TRBJ1-1; D is perhaps TRBD1 (6 bases). The V gene's germline CDR1 is MNHNY and CDR2 SVGAGI (reference sequence). The CDR3 length is 15 residues. Trimming pared 2 bases from V and 3 bases from J, leaving 13 bases between. The CDR3 here is CASSYGGKGDTEAFF. Written as DNA, the CDR3 is TGTGCCAGCAGTTACGGTGGGAAGGGGGACACTGAAGCTTTCTTT.

The V call is TRBV5-1, the J call TRBJ2-3, with no clear D. CDR3 length: 16 amino acids. Germline V gene sequence: CDR1 SGHRS, CDR2 YFSETQ. Trimming left V 5 bases short and J 0 bases short, with 16 bases between. Here the CDR3 DNA reads TGCGCCAGCAGATCGGACGGGCCCTTTAGCACAGATACGCAGTATTTT. Its protein product is CASRSDGPFSTDTQYF. Filled out from reference TRBV5-1 and TRBJ2-3, the complete variable domain reads KAGVTQTPRYLIKTRGQQVTLSCSPISGHRSVSWYQQTPGQGLQFLFEYFSETQRNKGNFPGRFSGRQFSNSRSEMNVSTLELGDSALYLCASRSDGPFSTDTQYFGPGTRLTVL.

V gene TRBV6-6 combines with J gene TRBJ2-7, with D perhaps matching TRBD1 or TRBD2 (5 bases each). Between the trimmed V and J ends, which lost 6 bases and 7 bases, there was a span of 16 bases. This CDR3 comprises 13 residues. CDR1 is MNHNY and CDR2 is SVGAGI in the germline V gene (reference sequence). CDR3 in amino acids: CASSTGTLGEQYF. The CDR3 DNA is TGTGCCAGCAGCACCGGGACCCTGGGGGAGCAGTACTTC.

V and J are TRBV28 and TRBJ2-7, with TRBD1 as a possible D gene (5 bases). This CDR3 is built from 16 residues. Looked up from germline, CDR1 is MDHEN and CDR2 is SYDVKM. The V gene lost 8 bases and the J gene lost 3 bases, with 23 bases spanning the gap. The CDR3 region is CASFPLGLGVSYEQYF. The CDR3 DNA sequence: TGTGCCAGCTTTCCCTTGGGGCTAGGAGTGAGCTACGAGCAGTACTTC.

A single count supports this clone. The J gene is TRBJ2-5, the V gene TRBV7-8; 9 bases map to TRBD2. Unmatched junction bases numbered 14, after V lost 7 bases and J lost 5 bases. The germline V gene encodes CDR1 SGHVS and CDR2 FQNEAQ. The CDR3 covers 16 residues. CDR3 nucleotide sequence: TGTGCCAGCAAGACTAGCGGACGACAGGGTGGGGAGACCCAGTACTTC. It codes for CASKTSGRQGGETQYF. The whole variable domain, filled in from reference TRBV7-8 and TRBJ2-5, reads GAGVSQSPRYKVAKRGQDVALRCDPISGHVSLFWYQQALGQGPEFLTYFQNEAQLDKSGLPSDRFFAERPEGSVSTLKIQRTQQEDSAVYLCASKTSGRQGGETQYFGPGTRLLVL.

The chain carries TRBV5-6 and TRBJ1-4; unclear D gene. From germline, CDR1 is SGHDT and CDR2 YYEEEE. Trimming cost V 5 bases and J 5 bases, with 7 bases left between them. The CDR3 spans 12 residues. The CDR3 is CASSQPNEKLFF. The CDR3 nucleotides are TGTGCCAGCAGTCAGCCAAATGAAAAACTGTTTTTT.

The chain is built from TRBV6-1 and TRBJ2-3; 10 nucleotides match TRBD1. This CDR3 has 14 residues. With 4 bases clipped from V and 4 bases from J, the junction kept 2 bases outside the gene matches. CDR1 and CDR2 (germline): MNHNS, SASEGT. CDR3 sequence reads: CASSVDRGSDTQYF. The CDR3 DNA follows: TGTGCCAGCAGTGTGGACAGGGGGTCAGATACGCAGTATTTT.

The chain is built from TRBV19 and TRBJ1-2; tentative D call: TRBD1 (5 bases). The CDR3 is made up of 13 amino acids. Trimming left V 6 bases short and J 4 bases short, with 12 bases between. From germline, CDR1 is LNHDA and CDR2 SQIVND (reference sequence). In DNA, the CDR3 is TGTGCCAGTAGACGGGGGACGGCCTATGGCTACACCTTC. Its translation: CASRRGTAYGYTF.

The chain uses TRBV19 and TRBJ2-4, with D tentatively TRBD2 (7 bases). This CDR3 is 15 amino acids long. V was trimmed by 7 bases and J by 7 bases, leaving 20 bases between them. Germline V CDR1 and CDR2: LNHDA, SQIVND (reference sequence). The CDR3 loop reads CASTPSSKGGNIQYF. The CDR3 DNA is TGTGCCAGTACCCCATCGAGCAAGGGGGGGAACATTCAGTACTTC. Drawing the rest from reference TRBV19 and TRBJ2-4, the complete variable domain is DGGITQSPKYLFRKEGQNVTLSCEQNLNHDAMYWYRQDPGQGLRLIYYSQIVNDFQKGDIAEGYSVSREKKESFPLTVTSAQKNPTAFYLCASTPSSKGGNIQYFGAGTRLSVL.

Only one count was recorded for this clone. The rearrangement joins TRBV6-5 to TRBJ2-1, with TRBD2 matching 13 bases. This CDR3 is 16 amino acids long. Trimming removed 2 bases from V and 5 bases from J; junction bases left unmatched: 3. CDR1 and CDR2 (germline): MNHEY, SVGAGI. CDR3 sequence reads: CASSYPGLAGNNEQFF. The CDR3 DNA reads as TGTGCCAGCAGTTACCCGGGACTAGCGGGGAACAATGAGCAGTTCTTC.

J is TRBJ2-7 and V is TRBV5-1, with D possibly TRBD2 on 6 matching bases. Germline V lookup: CDR1 SGHRS, CDR2 YFSETQ. The CDR3 runs to 13 residues. Trimming cost V 6 bases and J 3 bases, with 13 bases left between them. The CDR3 bases are TGCGCCAGCAAGATGGACGGGAGCTACGAGCAGTACTTC. It codes for CASKMDGSYEQYF. The entire variable domain, with the rest obtained from reference TRBV5-1 and TRBJ2-7, is as follows: KAGVTQTPRYLIKTRGQQVTLSCSPISGHRSVSWYQQTPGQGLQFLFEYFSETQRNKGNFPGRFSGRQFSNSRSEMNVSTLELGDSALYLCASKMDGSYEQYFGPGTRLTVT.

This sequence joins TRBV15 and TRBJ2-1; 8 nucleotides line up with TRBD1. In germline, CDR1 is LNHNV, CDR2 YYDKDF (reference sequence). Losses at the gene ends were 1 base for V and 3 bases for J; bases not matched to a gene: 5. This CDR3 spans 16 amino acids. The CDR3 sequence is CATSRGEDRVYNEQFF. The DNA for the CDR3 is TGTGCCACCAGCAGAGGCGAGGACAGGGTCTACAATGAGCAGTTCTTC.

The chain uses TRBV28 and TRBJ2-1; D is perhaps TRBD2 (7 bases). Germline lookup yields CDR1 MDHEN and CDR2 SYDVKM. The CDR3 runs to 15 residues. V was clipped by 6 bases and J by 5 bases, with 17 bases between them. In DNA, the CDR3 is TGTGCCAGCAGCACGCTGGGGGGGCGGAACAATGAGCAGTTCTTC. This translates into CASSTLGGRNNEQFF.

This sequence joins TRBV28 and TRBJ2-3; the match to TRBD1 covers 9 bases. Losses at the gene ends were 7 bases for V and 4 bases for J; bases not matched to a gene: 9. Germline V CDR1 and CDR2: MDHEN, SYDVKM. CDR3 length equals 15 residues. The CDR3 DNA is TGTGCCAGCACCTCTGGACAGGGGTTCCCAGATACGCAGTATTTT. Translated: CASTSGQGFPDTQYF.

The chain employs TRBV28 and TRBJ1-1; TRBD1 aligns across 7 bases. V lost 7 bases to trimming and J lost 10 bases; unmatched junction nucleotides: 12. Germline-derived CDR1 and CDR2 are MDHEN and SYDVKM. CDR3 length equals 13 residues. The CDR3 is CASKPGQTSLAFF. The CDR3 region has the DNA TGTGCCAGCAAGCCGGGACAGACTAGTTTAGCTTTCTTT.

Concerning this clone itself: The identical CDR3 is also encoded by other nucleotide sequences in the sample. The chain links TRBV11-2 to TRBJ2-5; D gene unclear. CDR1 and CDR2 (germline): SGHAT, FQNNGV. V dropped 3 bases and J dropped 2 bases, with 4 bases sitting between them. There are 12 residues in the CDR3. The CDR3, as DNA: TGTGCCAGCAGCTTGGCGCAAGAGACCCAGTACTTC. Amino acids: CASSLAQETQYF. The full variable domain, completed using reference TRBV11-2 and TRBJ2-5, is EAGVAQSPRYKIIEKRQSVAFWCNPISGHATLYWYQQILGQGPKLLIQFQNNGVVDDSQLPKDRFSAERLKGVDSTLKIQPAKLEDSAVYLCASSLAQETQYFGPGTRLLVL.

In this sample, this clone turned up once. The chain has TRBV7-2 and TRBJ1-1; D perhaps matches TRBD1 (5 bases). Germline V lookup: CDR1 SGHTA, CDR2 FQGNSA. With 0 bases removed from V and 5 bases from J, the gap between germline ends came to 10 bases. This CDR3 is 14 amino acids long. CDR3 protein: CASSLAGGTTEAFF. Here the CDR3 DNA reads TGTGCCAGCAGCTTAGCGGGGGGGACGACTGAAGCTTTCTTT.

The rearrangement joins TRBV27 to TRBJ2-4; 10 nucleotides align to TRBD1. Germline CDR1 is MNHEY and CDR2 is SMNVEV (reference sequence). V lost 5 bases and J lost 1; bases outside the gene matches: 8. The CDR3 is 17 amino acids. CDR3 DNA: TGTGCCAGCAGTGAAAAACCGGGACAGGGGGCCAAAAACATTCAGTACTTC. Translation: CASSEKPGQGAKNIQYF.

The rearrangement uses TRBV7-2 and TRBJ1-3, with D possibly matching TRBD1 (5 bases). The CDR3 contains 12 residues. Per the germline V gene, CDR1 is SGHTA and CDR2 is FQGNSA. The V end lost 8 bases, the J end lost 4 bases, and 9 bases lay between the germline ends. In DNA form, the CDR3 reads TGTGCCAGCCGGGGCGGGGGAAACACCATATATTTT. Translation gives CASRGGGNTIYF.

The chain has TRBV4-2 and TRBJ2-2, with 9 nucleotides matching TRBD1. The CDR3 spans 15 residues. Trimming removed 5 bases from V and 5 bases from J; junction bases left unmatched: 6. Germline V gene lookup returns CDR1 LGHNA and CDR2 YNFKEQ. The CDR3 DNA reads TGTGCCAGCAGCTTGGGACAGGGTCAAACCGGGGAGCTGTTTTTT. It codes for CASSLGQGQTGELFF.

This chain connects TRBV7-3 to TRBJ2-3, with TRBD2 matching over 7 bases. CDR1 is SGHTA, CDR2 FQGTGA, per germline. The J segment lost 2 bases and the V segment lost 1 base, leaving 9 bases of the junction unmatched. The CDR3 totals 17 residues. CDR3 in amino acids: CASSLRKSSGATDTQYF. The CDR3 DNA is TGTGCCAGCAGCTTAAGGAAGTCTAGCGGAGCCACAGATACGCAGTATTTT.

The genes are TRBV28 and TRBJ2-5, with D tentatively TRBD2 (5 bases). Trimming stripped 6 bases from V and 1 base from J, with 12 bases between. The CDR3 is made up of 14 amino acids. Germline V gene sequence: CDR1 MDHEN, CDR2 SYDVKM. The CDR3 DNA is TGTGCCAGCAGCCTCGGGGAAATCCAAGAGACCCAGTACTTC. This sequence encodes CASSLGEIQETQYF. The full variable domain, with the rest looked up from reference TRBV28 and TRBJ2-5, is DVKVTQSSRYLVKRTGEKVFLECVQDMDHENMFWYRQDPGLGLRLIYFSYDVKMKEKGDIPEGYSVSREKKERFSLILESASTNQTSMYLCASSLGEIQETQYFGPGTRLLVL.

The V call is TRBV28, the J call TRBJ2-7; 12 bases align to TRBD2. The CDR3 is 14 amino acids. Germline CDR1 is MDHEN and CDR2 is SYDVKM. The V and J ends lost 8 bases and 4 bases, in that order; junction bases with no gene match: 6. The CDR3: CASRLAGVNYEQYF. CDR3 DNA: TGTGCCAGCCGACTAGCGGGAGTGAATTACGAGCAGTACTTC.

This chain uses TRBV5-1 with TRBJ2-5; D is possibly TRBD1 (5 bases). Trimming took 1 base from V and 2 from J, leaving 9 bases between them. The CDR3 spans 14 residues. Germline V lookup: CDR1 SGHRS, CDR2 YFSETQ. CDR3 DNA: TGCGCCAGCAGCTTGACAGGAGCGCAAGAGACCCAGTACTTC. Encoded protein: CASSLTGAQETQYF.

V and J are TRBV9 and TRBJ2-1; tentatively, D is TRBD1 or TRBD2 (5 bases each). The ends were cut back, 5 bases at V and 1 base at J, with 19 bases in the middle. This CDR3 region has 17 residues. Germline V CDR1 and CDR2: SGDLS, YYNGEE. The CDR3 region has the DNA TGTGCCAGCAGATCTACCCTCGGGGCGGATTCCTACAATGAGCAGTTCTTC. This sequence encodes CASRSTLGADSYNEQFF.

The rearrangement links TRBV5-1 to TRBJ2-3; D call uncertain. The CDR3 is 15 amino acids. The germline V gene encodes CDR1 SGHRS and CDR2 YFSETQ. With 0 bases removed from V and 3 bases from J, the gap between germline ends came to 11 bases. Written as DNA, the CDR3 is TGCGCCAGCAGCTTGGGGGATTTCGAGACAGATACGCAGTATTTT. Its translation: CASSLGDFETDTQYF.

This clone was observed a handful of times. CDR3 region: CASSPKVNYGYTF. CDR3 nucleotides: TGTGCCAGCAGTCCCAAGGTTAACTATGGCTACACCTTC. The chain couples TRBV6-6 to TRBJ1-2; D ambiguous. This CDR3 region has 13 residues. Germline CDR1 reads MNHNY; CDR2 reads SVGAGI (reference sequence). The V gene lost 5 bases and the J gene lost 1 base, with 8 bases spanning the gap.

The chain uses TRBV2 and TRBJ1-5, with D hard to call. Germline assignment: CDR1 SNHLY and CDR2 FYNNEI. CDR3 length equals 15 residues. The V end lost 1 base, the J end lost 0 bases, and 7 bases lay between the germline ends. Written as DNA, the CDR3 is TGTGCCAGCAGTGAAGAAACAGCTAGCAATCAGCCCCAGCATTTT. It codes for CASSEETASNQPQHF.

This clone was observed a single time. The genes are TRBV29-1 and TRBJ2-7; TRBD1 aligns across 9 bases. The CDR3 runs to 13 residues. Germline V gene lookup returns CDR1 SQVTM and CDR2 ANQGSEA. Unmatched junction bases numbered 8, after V lost 7 bases and J lost 4 bases. CDR3 nucleotides: TGCAGCGCAACCGGGACAGGGTATTACGAGCAGTACTTC. This sequence encodes CSATGTGYYEQYF.